Below are 29 T cell receptor beta chains sequenced from a single sample in a study of shared clonotypes between healthy human individuals. Produced via immunoSEQ multiplex PCR; TCRdb's table is partial and in-frame only. The data hold hundreds of thousands of clones, with 95% to 97% observed a single time. Terminally differentiated effector memory CD45RA+ cells were excluded from the naive CD8 cells, which were CD45RO-negative and positively selected for CCR7. What was sequenced was naive CD8+ T cells sorted from blood. All receptors come from a young woman in good health.

Turning to this clone: One end of the junction fails to match germline, which may point to a read error. The chain joins TRBV6-4 to TRBJ2-4, with 13 bases fitting TRBD2. CDR3 length: 14 amino acids. In germline, CDR1 is MRHNA, CDR2 SNTAGT. The CDR3 DNA reads TGTGCCAGCAGTGAACTAGCGGGAGGGTCCAACTTGTTCTTC. It specifies CASSELAGGSNLFF.

The CDR3 DNA reads as TGTGCCAGCAGCACCTTTTGGAGGGATAATGAAAAACTGTTTTTT. Protein sequence: CASSTFWRDNEKLFF. The gene calls are TRBV27 and TRBJ1-4; D is undetermined. V was pared by 6 bases and J by 4 bases, with 15 bases between. CDR3 length: 15 amino acids. Germline CDR1 is MNHEY and CDR2 is SMNVEV (reference sequence).

The V and J genes are TRBV7-9 and TRBJ2-7; weak D call: TRBD1 (6 bases). V shed 5 bases and J shed 7 bases, with 18 bases lying between them. Germline CDR1 reads SEHNR; CDR2 reads FQNEAQ (reference sequence). CDR3 length: 14 amino acids. The CDR3: CASSLRTGQGEQYF. CDR3 DNA sequence: TGTGCCAGCAGCCTGAGGACGGGGCAGGGGGAGCAGTACTTC. Complete variable domain (other parts from reference TRBV7-9 and TRBJ2-7): DTGVSQNPRHKITKRGQNVTFRCDPISEHNRLYWYRQTLGQGPEFLTYFQNEAQLEKSRLLSDRFSAERPKGSFSTLEIQRTEQGDSAMYLCASSLRTGQGEQYFGPGTRLTVT.

The J gene is TRBJ1-5, the V gene TRBV7-8; D is uncertain. The germline V gene encodes CDR1 SGHVS and CDR2 FQNEAQ. The CDR3 length is 15 residues. V was cut by 2 bases and J by 4 bases, with 12 bases left in between. CDR3 nucleotides: TGTGCCAGCAGCTTATGGGCGGCCCTGAATCAGCCCCAGCATTTT. Residues: CASSLWAALNQPQHF.

The gene calls are TRBV7-8 and TRBJ2-7, with D tentatively TRBD2 (5 bases). Germline CDR1 reads SGHVS; CDR2 reads FQNEAQ. There are 16 residues in the CDR3. Trimming removed 5 bases at V and 3 bases at J, with 20 bases between. The CDR3, as DNA: TGTGCCAGCAGCCCCGGTCGAGAGGCTAGCTTCTACGAGCAGTACTTC. Its protein product is CASSPGREASFYEQYF.

The chain carries TRBV6-5 and TRBJ2-1; 7 bases match TRBD2. CDR3 length: 15 residues. V was clipped by 0 bases and J by 8 bases; unmatched bases: 7. The germline CDR1 and CDR2 sequences are MNHEY and SVGAGI. In nucleotides, the CDR3 is TGTGCCAGCAGTTACTCCCCGTCGAGCGGGGATGAGCAGTTCTTC. It encodes CASSYSPSSGDEQFF.

The chain employs TRBV2 and TRBJ2-5; 7 bases agree with TRBD2. CDR1 SNHLY and CDR2 FYNNEI come from the germline V gene. There are 15 residues in the CDR3. V shed 7 bases and J 1 base; nucleotides not matched to a gene: 9. Here the CDR3 reads CASMWARTSQETQYF. In nucleotides, the CDR3 is TGTGCCAGCATGTGGGCCAGGACTAGCCAAGAGACCCAGTACTTC.

The chain recombines TRBV6-5 with TRBJ1-1, with a possible D match to TRBD1 (6 bases). Between the trimmed V and J ends, which lost 3 bases and 0 bases, there was a span of 8 bases. Germline V gives CDR1 MNHEY, CDR2 SVGAGI. This CDR3 region has 14 residues. The CDR3 reads CASSYNRVNTEAFF. As DNA, the CDR3 is TGTGCCAGCAGTTATAACAGGGTGAACACTGAAGCTTTCTTT.

V and J are TRBV28 and TRBJ2-1, with 7 bases that match TRBD1. The V and J ends lost 7 bases and 4 bases, in that order; junction bases with no gene match: 7. The CDR3 has 14 residues. Germline CDR1 is MDHEN and CDR2 is SYDVKM. The CDR3 DNA reads as TGTGCCAGCACCCGACCGACAGGGTACAATGAGCAGTTCTTC. Protein sequence: CASTRPTGYNEQFF.

The count of this clone is one. The chain combines TRBV27 with TRBJ2-7, with D unresolved. The germline V and J ends were trimmed by 7 bases and 5 bases, with 12 bases remaining between them. Germline CDR1 reads MNHEY; CDR2 reads SMNVEV (reference sequence). This CDR3 spans 12 amino acids. The DNA of the CDR3 is TGTGCCAGCACACGGTCGAGCCACGAGCAGTACTTC. The encoded protein is CASTRSSHEQYF.

The chain has TRBV27 and TRBJ1-2; 8 positions agree with TRBD1. Germline V gives CDR1 MNHEY, CDR2 SMNVEV (reference sequence). The ends lost 5 bases at V and 3 bases at J; junction bases unmatched: 8. This CDR3 contains 15 residues. The CDR3, as DNA: TGTGCCAGCAGTCCCGGACAGGGACGTTACTATGGCTACACCTTC. It translates to CASSPGQGRYYGYTF.

This clone was seen once. The chain employs TRBV29-1 and TRBJ2-1, with TRBD2 as a possible D gene (6 bases). Germline V lookup: CDR1 SQVTM, CDR2 ANQGSEA. The CDR3 sequence is 13 residues long. V gave up 7 bases and J gave up 5 bases, with 15 bases separating them. For the CDR3, the DNA is TGCAGCGCCGATGGGGGACTTAACAATGAGCAGTTCTTC. This encodes CSADGGLNNEQFF.

The chain carries TRBV7-6 and TRBJ2-7, with a possible D match to TRBD1 (6 bases). V lost 4 bases and J lost 2, with 9 bases in between. The CDR3 runs 13 residues. The V gene's germline CDR1 is SGHVS and CDR2 FNYEAQ. The CDR3 nucleotides read TGTGCCAGCAGCTGGGACAACACCTACGAGCAGTACTTC. Translated: CASSWDNTYEQYF.

The chain has TRBV10-2 and TRBJ2-7, with D perhaps assigned TRBD1 or TRBD2 (5 bases each). Germline V gene lookup returns CDR1 WSHSY and CDR2 SAAADI. This CDR3 contains 15 residues. V was pared by 2 bases and J by 9 bases, with 20 bases between. The CDR3 is CASSERLRGLDGQYF. In DNA form, the CDR3 reads TGCGCCAGCAGTGAGAGGCTCCGGGGCCTTGATGGGCAGTACTTC.

This clone was detected only a few times. The chain links TRBV10-3 to TRBJ1-1, with D uncertain. The V end was cut by 6 bases, the J end by 0 bases, with 8 bases between. Germline lookup yields CDR1 ENHRY and CDR2 SYGVKD. This CDR3 has 13 amino acids. CDR3 bases: TGTGCCATCAGGGCCAGAATGAACACTGAAGCTTTCTTT. This sequence encodes CAIRARMNTEAFF.

V is TRBV9 and J is TRBJ1-1, with TRBD1 matching over 7 bases. The V segment lost 2 bases and the J segment 6 bases; nucleotides outside the gene matches: 7. CDR1 and CDR2 (germline): SGDLS, YYNGEE. The CDR3 is 14 amino acids. The CDR3 region has the DNA TGTGCCAGCAGCGTGGCCACTCAGGGGGCTGAAGCTTTCTTT. It yields the protein CASSVATQGAEAFF.

This clone was counted only a few times. The rearrangement uses TRBV20-1 and TRBJ1-1, with 8 positions matching TRBD1. With V trimmed by 1 base and J by 11 bases, 3 bases remained unmatched. There are 11 residues in the CDR3. Germline V gene sequence: CDR1 DFQATT, CDR2 SNEGSKA (reference sequence). CDR3 sequence (DNA): TGCAGTGCTAGAGTTCGGGACAGGGCTTTCTTT. Its protein product is CSARVRDRAFF.

The CDR3 DNA sequence: TGTGCCAGCAGTACGGGACGGTTGAACACTGAAGCTTTCTTT. Its protein is CASSTGRLNTEAFF. This chain joins TRBV2 and TRBJ1-1, with D tentatively TRBD1 (5 bases). Germline V CDR1 and CDR2: SNHLY, FYNNEI. There are 14 residues in the CDR3. V gave up 5 bases and J gave up 0 bases, with 10 bases separating them.

J is TRBJ2-7 and V is TRBV19; D tentatively reads TRBD1 or TRBD2 (5 bases each). CDR3 length: 14 residues. Trimming removed 3 bases from V and 4 bases from J, with 13 bases in between. Germline values: CDR1 LNHDA, CDR2 SQIVND (reference sequence). The CDR3 is CASSIGDGPYEQYF. CDR3 sequence (DNA): TGTGCCAGTAGTATCGGGGACGGACCTTACGAGCAGTACTTC. Full variable domain (remainder filled in from reference TRBV19 and TRBJ2-7): DGGITQSPKYLFRKEGQNVTLSCEQNLNHDAMYWYRQDPGQGLRLIYYSQIVNDFQKGDIAEGYSVSREKKESFPLTVTSAQKNPTAFYLCASSIGDGPYEQYFGPGTRLTVT.

The CDR3 nucleotides read TGTGCCAGCAGCGCCACGGAGGGTGAGGGAGAGACCCAGTACTTC. It codes for CASSATEGEGETQYF. The V gene is TRBV9, the J gene TRBJ2-5; a weak D match, TRBD2 (6 bases). CDR3 length equals 15 residues. The ends were cut back, 3 bases at V and 4 bases at J, with 16 bases in the middle. The germline gives CDR1 SGDLS, CDR2 YYNGEE. Drawing the rest from reference TRBV9 and TRBJ2-5, the complete variable domain is DSGVTQTPKHLITATGQRVTLRCSPRSGDLSVYWYQQSLDQGLQFLIQYYNGEERAKGNILERFSAQQFPDLHSELNLSSLELGDSALYFCASSATEGEGETQYFGPGTRLLVL.

On this clone: At the DNA level, this CDR3 is encoded by other sequences in the same sample as well. The V gene is TRBV11-2, the J gene TRBJ2-5; D call uncertain. V was pared by 3 bases and J by 1 base, with 0 bases between. Germline CDR1 and CDR2: SGHAT and FQNNGV. This CDR3 spans 11 amino acids. CDR3 residues: CASSFQETQYF. The CDR3 bases are TGTGCCAGCAGCTTCCAAGAGACCCAGTACTTC.

This chain uses TRBV28 with TRBJ2-2; D unclear. The CDR3 is made up of 13 amino acids. From germline, CDR1 is MDHEN and CDR2 SYDVKM. Trimming pared 3 bases from V and 8 bases from J, leaving 10 bases between. For the CDR3, the DNA is TGTGCCAGCAGTTTTACTCTAGGAGGGGAGCTGTTTTTT. Translation gives CASSFTLGGELFF.

This clone was detected once. Other DNA sequences from this sample encode an identical CDR3 as well. The V and J genes are TRBV30 and TRBJ2-2; no firm D call. Looked up from germline, CDR1 is GTSNPN and CDR2 is SVGIG (reference sequence). This CDR3 spans 11 amino acids. Trimming removed 0 bases at V and 6 bases at J, with 2 bases between. The CDR3 sequence is CAWSVAGELFF. The CDR3 DNA reads TGTGCCTGGAGTGTCGCCGGGGAGCTGTTTTTT.

The V and J genes are TRBV28 and TRBJ2-1, with TRBD2 matching 7 bases. This CDR3 spans 19 amino acids. Germline V CDR1 and CDR2: MDHEN, SYDVKM. J gave up 2 bases and V 3 bases, and 16 bases lay outside the gene matches. DNA for the CDR3: TGTGCCAGCAGTTTCCCGGTGGACCGGGACTATCAAACCTACAATGAGCAGTTCTTC. Protein product: CASSFPVDRDYQTYNEQFF.

The chain combines TRBV7-9 with TRBJ2-2; TRBD2 might be the D (5 bases). CDR1 SEHNR and CDR2 FQNEAQ come from the germline V gene (reference sequence). This CDR3 is built from 17 residues. Trimming took off 5 bases at V and 0 bases at J, with 16 bases between the two ends. CDR3 sequence: CASSQPAVGANTGELFF. The CDR3 nucleotides read TGTGCCAGCAGCCAACCAGCGGTGGGAGCGAACACCGGGGAGCTGTTTTTT.

The chain is built from TRBV27 and TRBJ2-3, with TRBD1 matching 7 bases. CDR1 is MNHEY, CDR2 SMNVEV, per germline (reference sequence). The CDR3 spans 16 residues. Unmatched junction bases numbered 11, after V lost 4 bases and J lost 4 bases. The CDR3 here is CASSSDLGGEADTQYF. CDR3 nucleotide sequence: TGTGCCAGCAGTTCCGACCTAGGGGGCGAGGCAGATACGCAGTATTTT.

The chain recombines TRBV19 with TRBJ1-4; 8 bases fit TRBD1. The V gene's germline CDR1 is LNHDA and CDR2 SQIVND (reference sequence). The V and J ends lost 4 bases and 8 bases, in that order; junction bases with no gene match: 6. The CDR3 is 14 residues long. The CDR3 region is CASSTRGRGEKLFF. CDR3 nucleotides: TGTGCCAGTAGTACCAGGGGGCGAGGAGAAAAACTGTTTTTT.

The chain links TRBV2 to TRBJ1-5, with 7 bases lining up with TRBD1. Unmatched junction bases numbered 15, after V lost 8 bases and J lost 5 bases. The CDR3 covers 16 residues. Looked up from germline, CDR1 is SNHLY and CDR2 is FYNNEI. The CDR3 nucleotides read TGTGCCAGCTCCCAGACAGGGTCGTCGGTCTATCAGCCCCAGCATTTT. Protein: CASSQTGSSVYQPQHF.

The V and J genes are TRBV14 and TRBJ1-3, with D uncertain. The CDR3 sequence is 16 residues long. The V end lost 4 bases, the J end lost 3 bases, and 16 bases lay between the germline ends. Germline CDR1 SGHDN, CDR2 FVKESK. CDR3 region: CASSPQEGIYGNTIYF. DNA for the CDR3: TGTGCCAGCAGCCCTCAGGAGGGTATTTATGGAAACACCATATATTTT.